The rows below give T cell receptor beta chains drawn from one sample of a study of T cell responses to AZD1222 COVID-19 vaccine. TCRdb's copy holds only in-frame clones and misses some; the assay was immunoSEQ multiplex PCR. This table has 100,000 to 150,000 clones, roughly nine tenths appearing once. The sequenced sample was peripheral blood, obtained on day 0 of AZD1222 vaccination. The receptors were sampled from an adult in good health. Both conserved end residues are part of each CDR3. D genes are given only for firm matches. A row's size may be missing; if present it is once, few, many or a size class.

clone_size,v_call,j_call,d_call,cdr3_aa,cdr3_nt
once,TRBV29-1,TRBJ1-2,.,CSVPKQGPANYGYTF,TGCAGCGTTCCTAAACAGGGCCCAGCTAACTATGGCTACACCTTC
.,TRBV15,TRBJ1-4,TRBD1,CATMDRVLATNEKLFF,TGTGCCACCATGGACAGGGTATTAGCAACTAATGAAAAACTGTTTTTT
.,TRBV18,TRBJ1-6,.,CASSLPTPGSPLHF,TGTGCCAGCTCATTACCTACCCCGGGTTCACCCCTCCACTTT
.,TRBV30,TRBJ1-5,.,CAWSVQGGSNQPQHF,TGTGCCTGGAGTGTACAGGGTGGGAGCAATCAGCCCCAGCATTTT
.,TRBV27,TRBJ2-7,.,CASRGYPSYEQYF,TGTGCCAGCAGGGGCTACCCCTCCTACGAGCAGTACTTC
.,TRBV6-5,TRBJ2-7,.,CASSYRLAYEQYF,TGTGCCAGCAGTTACCGACTTGCCTACGAGCAGTACTTC
once,TRBV6-6,TRBJ1-1,.,CASSYRGWDTEAFF,TGTGCCAGCAGTTACCGGGGGTGGGACACTGAAGCTTTCTTT
.,TRBV6-5,TRBJ2-7,.,CASSYQPRDEQYF,TGTGCCAGCAGTTATCAACCCCGGGACGAGCAGTACTTC
.,TRBV4-1,TRBJ2-5,TRBD1,CASSQEDRGGETQYF,TGCGCCAGCAGCCAAGAGGACAGGGGTGGAGAGACCCAGTACTTC
.,TRBV4-1,TRBJ2-5,TRBD2,CASSPVVTSGGKWTQYF,TGCGCCAGCAGCCCGGTCGTTACTAGCGGAGGAAAATGGACCCAGTACTTC
.,TRBV3-1/TRBV3-2,TRBJ1-1,.,CASSQVGREAFF,TGTGCCAGCAGCCAAGTGGGTAGGGAAGCTTTCTTT
.,TRBV23-1,TRBJ2-7,.,CASSHKPAGTPLGEQYF,TGCGCCAGCAGTCACAAACCCGCCGGGACACCCTTGGGCGAGCAGTACTTC
.,TRBV30,TRBJ1-2,.,CAWSVRGGYTF,TGTGCCTGGAGTGTCAGAGGTGGCTACACCTTC
few,TRBV19,TRBJ1-5,TRBD1,CASSILYRGERGQPQHF,TGTGCCAGTAGTATTTTATACAGGGGCGAACGGGGTCAGCCCCAGCATTTT
.,TRBV5-1,TRBJ1-1,.,CASSSNSLRENTEAFF,TGCGCCAGCAGCTCGAACAGCTTAAGAGAGAACACTGAAGCTTTCTTT
few,TRBV5-1,TRBJ2-7,.,CASSRTNAIGNYEQYF,TGCGCCAGCAGCCGAACAAATGCTATTGGCAACTACGAGCAGTACTTC
.,TRBV5-1,TRBJ2-3,TRBD2,CASSQPGLAAPDTQYF,TGCGCCAGCAGCCAACCGGGACTAGCGGCCCCAGATACGCAGTATTTT
once,TRBV28,TRBJ1-5,.,CASRVGGSEQPQHF,TGTGCCAGCCGGGTGGGGGGGAGTGAGCAGCCCCAGCATTTT
.,TRBV6-2/TRBV6-3,TRBJ1-1,TRBD1,CASSYSFQGVGTEAFF,TGTGCCAGCAGTTACTCGTTTCAGGGGGTAGGGACTGAAGCTTTCTTT
.,TRBV10-3,TRBJ1-2,.,CAISESIGAGYGYTF,TGTGCCATCAGTGAGTCGATAGGGGCAGGCTATGGCTACACCTTC
.,TRBV2,TRBJ1-1,TRBD1,CASSEAGQGWMNTEAFF,TGTGCCAGCAGTGAAGCGGGACAGGGTTGGATGAACACTGAAGCTTTCTTT
once,TRBV5-6,TRBJ2-5,.,CASSLGKTIETQYF,TGTGCCAGCAGCTTGGGGAAGACAATCGAGACCCAGTACTTC
once,TRBV24-1,TRBJ2-2,.,CATSAKAGELFF,TGTGCCACCAGCGCGAAAGCCGGGGAGCTGTTTTTT
.,TRBV6-5,TRBJ2-1,TRBD2,CASSPRTRGDEQFF,TGTGCCAGCAGCCCCCGGACTAGAGGCGATGAGCAGTTCTTC
.,TRBV4-3,TRBJ2-5,.,CASSQGWEETQYF,TGCGCCAGCAGCCAAGGTTGGGAAGAGACCCAGTACTTC
.,TRBV5-1,TRBJ1-6,TRBD1,CASSSPGTENSPLHF,TGCGCCAGCAGTTCTCCCGGGACAGAGAATTCACCCCTCCACTTT
.,TRBV2,TRBJ1-5,.,CASSEGFSNQPQHF,TGTGCCAGCAGTGAAGGGTTCAGTAATCAGCCCCAGCATTTT
.,TRBV27,TRBJ1-2,.,CASSLFPGDGYTF,TGTGCCAGCAGTTTATTTCCAGGAGATGGCTACACCTTC
.,TRBV5-1,TRBJ1-4,.,CASSYKGETNEKLFF,TGCGCCAGCAGCTATAAAGGGGAAACTAATGAAAAACTGTTTTTT
.,TRBV10-3,TRBJ2-3,.,CAISFGGQNTDTQYF,TGTGCCATCAGCTTTGGGGGGCAGAACACAGATACGCAGTATTTT
.,TRBV7-9,TRBJ1-5,.,CASSRATDGPPQHF,TGTGCCAGCAGCCGAGCGACGGACGGTCCGCCCCAGCATTTT
.,TRBV30,TRBJ1-2,.,CAWRGAGLYGYTF,TGTGCCTGGAGAGGGGCAGGTCTCTATGGCTACACCTTC
.,TRBV12-3/TRBV12-4,TRBJ2-5,.,CASSFRGGTQYF,TGTGCCAGCAGTTTCAGGGGGGGGACCCAGTACTTC
.,TRBV28,TRBJ1-4,.,CASTTPGQVEKLFF,TGTGCCAGCACAACTCCGGGACAAGTTGAAAAACTGTTTTTT
.,TRBV5-1,TRBJ2-5,.,CASSSGVLQETQYF,TGCGCCAGCAGCTCCGGGGTTCTCCAAGAGACCCAGTACTTC
.,TRBV18,TRBJ1-1,.,CASSPPAGEATEAFF,TGTGCCAGCTCACCCCCGGCAGGGGAGGCCACTGAAGCTTTCTTT
.,TRBV9,TRBJ2-7,TRBD1,CASSVGTGEQYF,TGTGCCAGCAGCGTAGGGACAGGCGAGCAGTACTTC
.,TRBV28,TRBJ1-2,.,CASLGNSYGYTF,TGTGCCAGCCTCGGGAATAGCTATGGCTACACCTTC
.,TRBV15,TRBJ2-3,TRBD1,CATSSGTGQSHTQYF,TGTGCCACCAGCTCCGGGACAGGGCAGTCTCATACGCAGTATTTT
.,TRBV6-5,TRBJ1-1,.,CASSLDRTEAFF,TGTGCCAGCAGTCTAGACAGAACTGAAGCTTTCTTT
.,TRBV19,TRBJ1-3,.,CASSIVDTGSFSGNTIYF,TGTGCCAGTAGTATAGTCGACACAGGATCCTTCTCTGGAAACACCATATATTTT
.,TRBV6-5,TRBJ2-3,.,CASRPSGKGTQYF,TGTGCCAGCAGGCCCTCAGGGAAGGGCACGCAGTATTTT
.,TRBV11-2,TRBJ1-2,.,CASSPTGTGYGYTF,TGTGCCAGCAGCCCAACAGGGACGGGCTATGGCTACACCTTC
.,TRBV3-1/TRBV3-2,TRBJ1-2,.,CASSQASGYGYTF,TGTGCCAGCAGCCAAGCCTCGGGGTATGGCTACACCTTC
.,TRBV23-1,TRBJ2-7,.,CASSSGADYEQYF,TGCGCCAGCAGTTCAGGGGCGGACTACGAGCAGTACTTC
.,TRBV24-1,TRBJ1-1,.,CATSVQSATEAFF,TGTGCCACCAGTGTGCAGAGCGCCACTGAAGCTTTCTTT
.,TRBV2,TRBJ2-3,TRBD2,CASSLLAGLLDTQYF,TGTGCCAGCAGTTTACTAGCGGGGCTTCTTGATACGCAGTATTTT
.,TRBV23-1,TRBJ2-3,.,CASSRPSTDTQYF,TGCGCCAGCAGTCGGCCGAGCACAGATACGCAGTATTTT
.,TRBV2,TRBJ1-1,.,CASRDRVGFF,TGTGCCAGCAGGGACAGAGTGGGTTTCTTT
.,TRBV27,TRBJ2-6,.,CASSSSWGANVLTF,TGTGCCAGCAGTTCCTCTTGGGGGGCCAACGTCCTGACTTTC
.,TRBV4-1,TRBJ2-2,.,CASSHKDPRSNTGELFF,TGCGCCAGCAGTCACAAGGACCCCAGGTCGAACACCGGGGAGCTGTTTTTT
.,TRBV5-6,TRBJ2-7,TRBD1,CASSRGGTGSYEQYF,TGTGCCAGCAGCCGCGGAGGGACAGGGAGCTACGAGCAGTACTTC
.,TRBV7-9,TRBJ2-5,TRBD1,CASSLNKGAFETQYF,TGTGCCAGCAGCTTAAATAAGGGGGCGTTTGAGACCCAGTACTTC
.,TRBV11-2,TRBJ2-7,.,CASSPPGSYSYEQYF,TGTGCCAGCAGCCCACCCGGGTCCTACTCCTACGAGCAGTACTTC